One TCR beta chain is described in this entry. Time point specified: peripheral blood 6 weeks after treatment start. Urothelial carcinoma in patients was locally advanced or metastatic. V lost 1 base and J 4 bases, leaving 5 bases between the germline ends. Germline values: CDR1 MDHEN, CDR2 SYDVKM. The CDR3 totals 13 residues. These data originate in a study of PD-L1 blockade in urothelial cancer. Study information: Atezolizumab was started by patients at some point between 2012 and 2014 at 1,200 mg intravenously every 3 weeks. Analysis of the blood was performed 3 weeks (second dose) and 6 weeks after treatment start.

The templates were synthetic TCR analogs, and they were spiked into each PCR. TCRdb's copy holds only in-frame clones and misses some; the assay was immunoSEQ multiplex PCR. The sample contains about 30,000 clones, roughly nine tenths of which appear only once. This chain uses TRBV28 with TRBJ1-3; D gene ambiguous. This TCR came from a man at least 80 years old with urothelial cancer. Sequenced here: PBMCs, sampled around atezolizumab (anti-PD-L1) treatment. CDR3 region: CASSLFRGNTIYF. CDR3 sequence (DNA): TGTGCCAGCAGTTTATTCAGAGGAAACACCATATATTTT.